This T cell receptor (beta chain) derives from a study of T cells expressing NK-cell markers (dated by TCRdb to the early 2020s). In terms of the full investigation: TCR beta-chain repertoires were profiled in sorted CD3+CD56+NKG2C+, CD3+CD56+NKG2C- and CD3+CD56-NKG2C+ T-cell subsets from seven or eight donors. Libraries were sequenced as 2 x 150 bp reads on Illumina HiSeq 2000/2500, MiSeq or NextSeq. Randomly selected healthy volunteers, three men and five women, were used as the eight sequenced donors. Among the eight sequenced donors, only one was HCMV-seronegative, while the other seven were HCMV-seropositive. General conclusions and limits of the study: In six or seven donors, the dominant CD3+CD56+NKG2C+ clonotypes ranked among the top 10 CD8+ clonotypes, making up roughly 1.0-8% of CD8+ T cells. Whether the expanded NKG2C-expressing T cell clones were specific for HCMV antigens was left unclear. Those dominant clonotypes were again the most abundant among CD3+CD56-NKG2C+ cells in a handful of donors, at roughly 25-65%.

CDR1 MNHEY and CDR2 SVGAGI are derived from the germline V gene. The cysteine opens and the phenylalanine closes a CDR3 of 15 amino acids. The entry carries no DNA sequence. As concerns this clonotype: What this receptor recognizes is not known.

The instrument given in TCRdb is Illumina HiSeq 2000. TCR beta cDNA libraries were made by 5'RACE template switching that added a universal primer site and unique molecular identifiers. Priming for cDNA synthesis came from the TCR beta constant segment, and two successive PCR amplification steps followed. Regarding the original processing steps: MIGEC was used to demultiplex reads and group the reads by UMI, and MiTCR was used to assemble and quantify clonotypes. To remove erroneous sequences, TCR cDNA sequences were retained only when supported by two or more reads. The tcR package was used for downstream repertoire analysis, and clonotypes were matched across fractions by CDR3 nucleotide sequence plus V segment. VDJmatch was used to annotate antigen specificity against VDJdb, with one amino acid substitution in CDR3 allowed. TCRdb reprocessed the reads, and each CDR3 protein sequence is entered once, without DNA. In this record, the V and J calls reflect TCRdb's handling and not the investigators' own analysis. The sample's table lists a count of approximately 110,000 distinct CDR3 sequences. The ten largest account for approximately 17% of the sample.

A commercial ELISA kit detecting HCMV-specific IgG in serum was used to determine HCMV serostatus. Peripheral blood mononuclear cells were isolated from blood by Ficoll density gradient centrifugation. The receptor comes from a woman aged 18 to 75 in good health. The chain uses TRBV6-5 and TRBJ2-3. What was sequenced was blood T cells: a sorted CD56 or NKG2C T cell subset, CD4+ or CD8+ T cells, or bulk PBMC T cells (not recorded which). The CDR3 reads as follows: CASSSQISYTDTQYF.